This is a list of T cell receptor beta chains from one sample in a study of cytomegalovirus exposure and HLA in healthy donors. Produced via immunoSEQ multiplex PCR; TCRdb's table is partial and in-frame only. This sample has 240,000 or so clones, with 82% found just once. Input material: PBMCs. These receptors were collected from a woman in her 40s in good health and CMV-seropositive. CDR3s include the opening cysteine and the closing phenylalanine or tryptophan. D genes are given only for firm matches. Clone size is shown for a subset of rows, as once, few, many or a class of expanded clone.

>.|TRBJ1-6|TRBV21-1|.
TGTGCCAGCAGCAAAGGACGGACAGGGGGTTCACCCCTCCACTTT
CASSKGRTGGSPLHF
>.|TRBJ2-5|TRBV9|.
TGTGCCAGCAGCGTAGGGCGGGGAGAAGAGACCCAGTACTTC
CASSVGRGEETQYF
>.|TRBJ1-2|TRBV7-2|TRBD1
TGTGCCAGCAGCTTAGCGGGGACAGGGAACTATGGCTACACCTTC
CASSLAGTGNYGYTF
>.|TRBJ1-6|TRBV7-9|.
TGTGCCAGCAGCTTAGCGGGGCATTCCTATAATTCCCCCCTCCACTTT
CASSLAGHSYNSPLHF
>.|TRBJ1-4|TRBV6-5|.
TGTGCCAGCAGTTACGGAGCTACTGAAAAACTGTTTTTT
CASSYGATEKLFF
>.|TRBJ1-5|TRBV6-9|.
TGTGCCAGCAGTTTAGAACCTACGAGCAATCAGCCCCAGCATTTT
CASSLEPTSNQPQHF
>.|TRBJ1-1|TRBV5-8|.
TGTGCCAGCAGCTTGTCAGCGGGGATGAACACTGAAGCTTTCTTT
CASSLSAGMNTEAFF
>.|TRBJ2-1|TRBV12-2|.
TGTGCAAGTCGCTTAGAGGCACTAGCGGGAGGGCCAGGCTACAATGAGCAGTTCTTC
CASRLEALAGGPGYNEQFF
>.|TRBJ2-5|TRBV5-1|TRBD1
TGCGCCAGCAGCCCCAATCGACAGGGGGGGGAGACCCAGTACTTC
CASSPNRQGGETQYF
>.|TRBJ1-4|TRBV5-8|TRBD1
TGTGCCAGCAGCGGCGGACAGGGGCAATTGATTGGGGAAAAACTGTTTTTT
CASSGGQGQLIGEKLFF
>.|TRBJ1-3|TRBV19|.
TGTGCCACTTCGACAGGTTTCTCTGGAAACACCATATATTTT
CATSTGFSGNTIYF
>.|TRBJ2-3|TRBV11-1|TRBD2
TGTGCCAGCAGCGACTCCCGACTAGCGGGGGGCCCATCAGATACGCAGTATTTT
CASSDSRLAGGPSDTQYF
>.|TRBJ2-7|TRBV11-2|.
TGTGCCATCAGGGTACTTAGCTCGGACTTCTCCTACGAGCAGTACTTC
CAIRVLSSDFSYEQYF
>.|TRBJ1-6|TRBV9|.
TGTGCCAGCAGCGTAGGCGTGGATAATTCACCCCTCCACTTT
CASSVGVDNSPLHF
>.|TRBJ2-3|TRBV2|.
TGTGCCAGCAGTGAAGCTCCGGGCACAGATACGCAGTATTTT
CASSEAPGTDTQYF
>.|TRBJ2-7|TRBV29-1|TRBD1
TGCAGCGTTGAAGTTACCAGGGGGTACGAGCAGTACTTC
CSVEVTRGYEQYF
>.|TRBJ1-5|TRBV25-1|.
TGTGCCAGCAGTGATAATAGGGGTAGCAATCAGCCCCAGCATTTT
CASSDNRGSNQPQHF
>.|TRBJ1-4|TRBV19|.
TGTGCCAGTGAGCTTATTGGAGGAACTAATGAAAAACTGTTTTTT
CASELIGGTNEKLFF
>.|TRBJ2-1|TRBV7-6|.
TGTGCCAGCAGCCCTAGGGGATACTCCTACAATGAGCAGTTCTTC
CASSPRGYSYNEQFF
>few|TRBJ1-2|TRBV6-6|.
TGTGCCAGCACAGAATCCTATGGCTACACCTTC
CASTESYGYTF
>.|TRBJ1-5|TRBV7-2|.
TGTGCCAGCAGGGAATTCGGGACACCTAGCAATCAGCCCCAGCATTTT
CASREFGTPSNQPQHF
>few|TRBJ2-1|TRBV2|TRBD2
TGTGCCAGCAGTGCCAGGACTAGCGTAGGTGAGCAGTTCTTC
CASSARTSVGEQFF
>.|TRBJ1-4|TRBV19|.
TGTGCCAGTAGTACCCGGACACTTGCAACTAATGAAAAACTGTTTTTT
CASSTRTLATNEKLFF
>.|TRBJ2-1|TRBV29-1|TRBD2
TGCAGCGTTAAGACTAGCGGGAGAGTAGGGTTCTTC
CSVKTSGRVGFF
>.|TRBJ1-2|TRBV18|TRBD1
TGTGCCAGCTCACCAGGGACAGGTTACTATGGCTACACCTTC
CASSPGTGYYGYTF
>.|TRBJ1-2|TRBV2|TRBD1
TGTGCCAGCAGTTTTGACAGGGATGGCTACACCTTC
CASSFDRDGYTF
>.|TRBJ2-3|TRBV7-2|TRBD2
TGTGCCAGCAGCACCGGACTAGCGATAGATACGCAGTATTTT
CASSTGLAIDTQYF
>once|TRBJ2-7|TRBV6-5|TRBD2
TGTGCCAGCAGTTACACCAGCGGGAGCTCCTACGAGCAGTACTTC
CASSYTSGSSYEQYF
>.|TRBJ2-7|TRBV5-6|TRBD2
TGTGCCAGCACGCCGTCTAGCGGGAAGTACGAGCAGTACTTC
CASTPSSGKYEQYF
>.|TRBJ1-1|TRBV6-5|.
TGTGCCAGCATCAGGGGGAACACTGAAGCTTTCTTT
CASIRGNTEAFF
>.|TRBJ1-2|TRBV7-2|.
TGTGCCAGCAGCTTTCTCGGGGTCTACGGCTACACCTTC
CASSFLGVYGYTF
>.|TRBJ1-2|TRBV6-6|.
TGTGCCAGCAGTTTCCGCGGGTCTAAGGGCTACACCTTC
CASSFRGSKGYTF
>few|TRBJ2-7|TRBV29-1|TRBD1
TGCAGCGTTGATGGACAGGGGCTCGAGCAGTACTTC
CSVDGQGLEQYF
>.|TRBJ2-7|TRBV7-9|TRBD2
TGTGCCAGCAGCCTCCTGACTAGCGGGAGCTCCTACGAGCAGTACTTC
CASSLLTSGSSYEQYF
>.|TRBJ2-5|TRBV18|TRBD2
TGTGCCAGCTCCCCTGCGGGAGGGCCCGGTGAGACCCAGTACTTC
CASSPAGGPGETQYF
>.|TRBJ1-2|TRBV9|TRBD1
TGTGCCAGCAGCGTAGGACAGGGCAGTGGCTACACCTTC
CASSVGQGSGYTF
>.|TRBJ2-7|TRBV4-3|TRBD2
TGCGCCAGCAGCCACACCACTAGCGACGAGCAGTACTTC
CASSHTTSDEQYF
>.|TRBJ1-3|TRBV7-9|TRBD1
TGTGCCAGCAGCTTGCGGAGGGACAGGGGCGTCGCCATATATTTT
CASSLRRDRGVAIYF
>.|TRBJ1-3|TRBV7-2|.
TGTGCCAGCAGCCTACTCCTCTCTGGAAACACCATATATTTT
CASSLLLSGNTIYF
>.|TRBJ2-5|TRBV11-2|.
TGTGCCAGCAGGGAGGGGGGGGGCCTCGAGACCCAGTACTTC
CASREGGGLETQYF
>once|TRBJ2-5|TRBV7-8|TRBD2
TGTGCCAGCATCCCGAGAGGTGGTAGCGGGAGGGCCGGAGAGACCCAGTACTTC
CASIPRGGSGRAGETQYF
>.|TRBJ2-6|TRBV19|.
TGTGCCAGTAGTTTCGGAGGCTCTGGGGCCAACGTCCTGACTTTC
CASSFGGSGANVLTF